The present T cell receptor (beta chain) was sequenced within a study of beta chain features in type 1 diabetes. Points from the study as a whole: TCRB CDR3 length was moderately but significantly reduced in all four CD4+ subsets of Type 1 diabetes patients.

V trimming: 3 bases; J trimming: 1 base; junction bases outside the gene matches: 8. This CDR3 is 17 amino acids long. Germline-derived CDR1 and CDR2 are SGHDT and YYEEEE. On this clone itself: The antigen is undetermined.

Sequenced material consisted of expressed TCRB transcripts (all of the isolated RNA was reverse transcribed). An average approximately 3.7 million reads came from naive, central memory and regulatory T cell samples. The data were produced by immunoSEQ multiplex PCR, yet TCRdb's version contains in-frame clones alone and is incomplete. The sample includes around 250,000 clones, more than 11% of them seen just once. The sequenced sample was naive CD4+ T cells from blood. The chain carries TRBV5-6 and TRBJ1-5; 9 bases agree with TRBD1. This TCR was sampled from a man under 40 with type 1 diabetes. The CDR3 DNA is TGTGCCAGCAGCTCATACAGGGGGCGCGGGAGCAATCAGCCCCAGCATTTT. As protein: CASSSYRGRGSNQPQHF.